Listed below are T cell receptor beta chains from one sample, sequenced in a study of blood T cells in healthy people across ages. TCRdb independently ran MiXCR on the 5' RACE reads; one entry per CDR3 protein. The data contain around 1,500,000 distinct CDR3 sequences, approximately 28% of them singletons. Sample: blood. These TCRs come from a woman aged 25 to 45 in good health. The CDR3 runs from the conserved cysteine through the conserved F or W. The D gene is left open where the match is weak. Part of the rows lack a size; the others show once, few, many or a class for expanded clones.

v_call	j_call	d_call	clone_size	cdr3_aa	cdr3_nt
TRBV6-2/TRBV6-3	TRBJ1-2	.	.	CASSSPGSTYGYTF	TGTGCCAGCAGTTCCCCAGGGTCGACGTATGGCTACACCTTC
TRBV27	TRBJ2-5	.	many	CASSRLGARETQYF	TGTGCCAGCAGTCGCTTAGGGGCTAGGGAGACCCAGTACTTC
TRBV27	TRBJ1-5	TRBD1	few	CASSLGTGGHQPQHF	TGTGCCAGCAGTTTAGGGACAGGGGGTCATCAGCCCCAGCATTTT
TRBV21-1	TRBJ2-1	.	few	CASSKGEREVYNEQFF	TGTGCCAGCAGCAAAGGTGAGCGGGAGGTCTACAATGAGCAGTTCTTC
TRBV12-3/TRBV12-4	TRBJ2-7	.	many	CASSLEWSEQYF	TGTGCCAGCAGTTTGGAATGGAGCGAGCAGTACTTC
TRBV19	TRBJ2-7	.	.	CASSSGPDGYEQYF	TGTGCCAGTAGTTCCGGGCCCGACGGCTACGAGCAGTACTTC
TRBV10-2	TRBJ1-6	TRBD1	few	CASSETGTAANPLHF	TGCGCCAGCAGTGAGACGGGGACAGCGGCTAATCCCCTCCACTTT
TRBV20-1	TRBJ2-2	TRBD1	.	CSAPGQGTGELFF	TGCAGTGCTCCGGGACAGGGTACCGGGGAGCTGTTTTTT
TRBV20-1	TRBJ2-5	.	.	CSAGLDGLGETQYF	TGCAGTGCTGGGCTGGACGGGTTAGGAGAGACCCAGTACTTC
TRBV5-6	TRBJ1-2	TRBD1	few	CASSLGVQGDYGYTF	TGTGCCAGCAGCTTGGGCGTACAGGGGGACTATGGCTACACCTTC
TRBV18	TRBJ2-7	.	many	CASSPRDGTYEQYF	TGTGCCAGCAGCCCTAGGGACGGAACCTACGAGCAGTACTTC
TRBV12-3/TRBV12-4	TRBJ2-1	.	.	CASNRLGGHGYNEQFF	TGTGCCAGCAATAGACTCGGGGGGCATGGTTACAATGAGCAGTTCTTC
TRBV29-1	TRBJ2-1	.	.	CSVETSSYNEQFF	TGCAGCGTTGAAACAAGCTCCTACAATGAGCAGTTCTTC
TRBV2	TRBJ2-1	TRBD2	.	CASILGTSGSDEQFF	TGTGCCAGCATCCTAGGGACTAGCGGGAGTGATGAGCAGTTCTTC
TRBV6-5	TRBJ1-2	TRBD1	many	CASRFDEQGGYTF	TGTGCCAGCAGGTTCGACGAACAGGGGGGCTACACCTTC
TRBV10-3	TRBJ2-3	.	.	CAISGLESPDTQYF	TGTGCCATCAGTGGACTAGAGTCCCCAGATACGCAGTATTTT
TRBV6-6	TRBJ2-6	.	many	CASRKMSSGANVLTF	TGTGCCAGCAGAAAAATGAGCTCTGGGGCCAACGTCCTGACTTTC
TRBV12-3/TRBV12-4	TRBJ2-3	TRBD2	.	CASSFLVSGSGNAQYF	TGTGCCAGCAGTTTTTTGGTTAGCGGGAGTGGAAATGCGCAGTATTTT
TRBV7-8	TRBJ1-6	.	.	CASSLAGVNSPLHF	TGTGCCAGCAGCTTAGCAGGGGTTAATTCACCCCTCCACTTT
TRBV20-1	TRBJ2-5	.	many	CSASVGLAFQETQYF	TGCAGTGCTAGTGTGGGGTTAGCGTTCCAAGAGACCCAGTACTTC
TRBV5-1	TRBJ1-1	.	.	CASSVSTMNTEAFF	TGCGCCAGCAGCGTGTCTACCATGAACACTGAAGCTTTCTTT
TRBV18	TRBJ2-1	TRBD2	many	CASSPPGLAGGNEQFF	TGTGCCAGCAGCCCCCCTGGGCTAGCGGGAGGAAATGAGCAGTTCTTC
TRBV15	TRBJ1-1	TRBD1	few	CATSSQTGWAEAFF	TGTGCCACCAGCAGCCAGACAGGGTGGGCTGAAGCTTTCTTT
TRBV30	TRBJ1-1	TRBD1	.	CAWSKGTGTEAFF	TGTGCCTGGAGTAAAGGGACAGGCACTGAAGCTTTCTTT
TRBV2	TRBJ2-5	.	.	CASSERRGDETQYF	TGTGCCAGCAGTGAACGGCGGGGAGACGAGACCCAGTACTTC
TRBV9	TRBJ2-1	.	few	CASSVAKEGNSYNEQFF	TGTGCCAGCAGCGTAGCTAAGGAAGGAAACTCCTACAATGAGCAGTTCTTC
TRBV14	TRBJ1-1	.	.	CASGTVHTEAFF	TGTGCCAGTGGGACGGTACACACTGAAGCTTTCTTT
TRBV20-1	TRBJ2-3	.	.	CSARDGSPPDTQYF	TGCAGTGCTAGGGACGGGAGCCCCCCAGATACGCAGTATTTT
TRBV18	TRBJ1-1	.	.	CASSPLVANTEAFF	TGTGCCAGCTCACCACTGGTAGCGAACACTGAAGCTTTCTTT
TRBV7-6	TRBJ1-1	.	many	CASSSLGSNTEAFF	TGTGCCAGCAGTTCCCTGGGGTCGAACACTGAAGCTTTCTTT
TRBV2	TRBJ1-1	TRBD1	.	CASGLLGGGAEAFF	TGTGCCAGCGGACTCCTAGGGGGCGGGGCTGAAGCTTTCTTT
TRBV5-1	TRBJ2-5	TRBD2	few	CASSLALTSGGPWQETQYF	TGCGCCAGCAGCTTGGCCTTGACTAGCGGGGGCCCGTGGCAAGAGACCCAGTACTTC
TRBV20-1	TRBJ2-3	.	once	CSASRRGPTDTQYF	TGCAGTGCTAGTAGGCGGGGACCCACAGATACGCAGTATTTT
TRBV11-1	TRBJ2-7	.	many	CASSTGLFYEQYF	TGTGCCAGCAGTACCGGACTTTTTTACGAGCAGTACTTC
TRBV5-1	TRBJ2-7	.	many	CASSLGIERVGEQYF	TGCGCCAGCAGCTTGGGGATCGAGCGCGTTGGGGAGCAGTACTTC
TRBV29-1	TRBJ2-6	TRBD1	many	CSVVQGAGANVLTF	TGCAGCGTTGTTCAGGGGGCTGGGGCCAACGTCCTGACTTTC
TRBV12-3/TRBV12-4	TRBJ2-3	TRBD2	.	CASRAGLAEGVTQYF	TGTGCCAGCAGGGCGGGACTAGCGGAGGGAGTTACGCAGTATTTT
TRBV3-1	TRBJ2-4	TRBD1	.	CASSPFQGQRVKNIQYF	TGTGCCAGCAGCCCTTTCCAGGGACAGCGCGTCAAAAACATTCAGTACTTC
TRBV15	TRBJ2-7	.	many	CATSRGRSSYEQYF	TGTGCCACCAGCAGAGGCCGATCTTCCTACGAGCAGTACTTC
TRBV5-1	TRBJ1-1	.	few	CASSFEGPNTEAFF	TGCGCCAGCAGCTTCGAAGGTCCGAACACTGAAGCTTTCTTT
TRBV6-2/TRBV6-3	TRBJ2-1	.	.	CASSYSFEHGVNEQFF	TGTGCCAGCAGTTACTCTTTCGAGCACGGAGTCAATGAGCAGTTCTTC
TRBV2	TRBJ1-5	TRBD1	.	CVSSGQDNQPQHF	TGTGTCAGCAGTGGACAGGACAATCAGCCCCAGCATTTT
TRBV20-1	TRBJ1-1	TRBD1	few	CSARRGGGNTEAFF	TGCAGTGCTCGCCGAGGGGGCGGGAACACTGAAGCTTTCTTT
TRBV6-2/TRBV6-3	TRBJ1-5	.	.	CASSPDGLNQPQHF	TGTGCCAGCAGTCCGGACGGACTCAATCAGCCCCAGCATTTT
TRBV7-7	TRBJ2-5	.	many	CASTLTVDQGQETQYF	TGTGCCAGCACACTTACCGTCGACCAGGGCCAAGAGACCCAGTACTTC
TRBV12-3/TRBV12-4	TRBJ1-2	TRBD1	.	CASGPRDRVTGYTF	TGTGCCAGCGGACCCCGGGACAGGGTAACCGGCTACACCTTC
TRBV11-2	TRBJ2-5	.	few	CASSLVRGGPQETQYF	TGTGCCAGCAGCTTAGTCCGAGGGGGGCCCCAAGAGACCCAGTACTTC
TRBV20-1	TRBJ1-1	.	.	CSARAPQGNVPEAFF	TGCAGTGCTAGAGCCCCCCAGGGGAATGTCCCTGAAGCTTTCTTT
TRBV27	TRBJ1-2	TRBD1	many	CASRGTGDYGYTF	TGTGCCAGCAGGGGGACAGGGGACTATGGCTACACCTTC
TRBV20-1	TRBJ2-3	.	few	CSSRDPPDTQYF	TGCAGTTCTAGAGATCCCCCAGATACGCAGTATTTT
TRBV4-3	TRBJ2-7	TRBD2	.	CASSQKRETGAYF	TGCGCCAGCAGCCAAAAGCGGGAGACTGGAGCGTACTTC
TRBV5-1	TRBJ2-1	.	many	CASSFAGEGEQFF	TGCGCCAGCAGCTTTGCAGGGGAAGGTGAGCAGTTCTTC
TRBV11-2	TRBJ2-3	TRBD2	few	CASINMGGGAQDTQYF	TGTGCCAGCATCAATATGGGCGGGGGGGCTCAAGATACGCAGTATTTT